This T cell receptor beta chain was sequenced for a study of cytomegalovirus exposure and HLA in healthy donors. PCR used 60 Vbeta primers and 13 Jbeta primers. The assay was immunoSEQ multiplex PCR, and TCRdb's table has in-frame clones only and misses some. Of about 98,000 clones in the sample, 74% were seen once. Sequenced sample: PBMCs. This TCR derives from a male donor in good health and CMV-seronegative.

The CDR3 coding sequence is TGTGCCGGAACTAGCGGCGCAGATACGCAGTATTTT. Protein sequence: CAGTSGADTQYF. This chain joins TRBV30 and TRBJ2-3; 8 nucleotides match TRBD2. V shed 8 bases and J 4 bases; nucleotides not matched to a gene: 5. CDR1 GTSNPN and CDR2 SVGIG come from the germline V gene (reference sequence). The CDR3 spans 12 residues. Full variable domain (remainder filled in from reference TRBV30 and TRBJ2-3): SQTIHQWPATLVQPVGSPLSLECTVEGTSNPNLYWYRQAAGRGLQLLFYSVGIGQISSEVPQNLSASRPQDRQFILSSKKLLLSDSGFYLCAGTSGADTQYFGPGTRLTVL.